The present TCR beta chain was sequenced within a study of blood T cells in healthy people across ages. Study conclusions and caveats: Diversity was higher, and naive CD4+ cells more numerous, in long-lived donors than in aged donors.

On this clonotype: What it binds is not known.

Whenever a sample was processed, at least 6 million PBMCs were isolated. No fewer than 5.5 micrograms of total RNA were isolated from every sample. A second PCR, run for roughly 7 to 12 cycles, used a sample-barcoded 5' primer plus a J-beta primer mix. MiXCR was run by TCRdb on the 5' RACE reads, yielding one entry per CDR3 protein. The repertoire holds approximately 800,000 distinct CDR3 sequences, around a quarter seen once, with under 4.5% in the top ten. These data are also associated with another study on T cells of mothers and their children.

This clonotype was sampled from a boy between 10 and 17 years old in good health. Sequencing was done on a sample of blood.

This CDR3 reads CASTGGVYSNQPQHF. In DNA, the CDR3 is TGTGCCAGCACCGGGGGTGTCTATAGCAATCAGCCCCAGCATTTT. This sequence joins TRBV6-2 or TRBV6-3 and TRBJ1-5, with D perhaps matching TRBD1 (5 bases). V gave up 7 bases and J gave up 0 bases, with 13 bases separating them. Looked up from germline, CDR1 is MNHEY and CDR2 is SVGEGT. This CDR3 contains 15 residues.